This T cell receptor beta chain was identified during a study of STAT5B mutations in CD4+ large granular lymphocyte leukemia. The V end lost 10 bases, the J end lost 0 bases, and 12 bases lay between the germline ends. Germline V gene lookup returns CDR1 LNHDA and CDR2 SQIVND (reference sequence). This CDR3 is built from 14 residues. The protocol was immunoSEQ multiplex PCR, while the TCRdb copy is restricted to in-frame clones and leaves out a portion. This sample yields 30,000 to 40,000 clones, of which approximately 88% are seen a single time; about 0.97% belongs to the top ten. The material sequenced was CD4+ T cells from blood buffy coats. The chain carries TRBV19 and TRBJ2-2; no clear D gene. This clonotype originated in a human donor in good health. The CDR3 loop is CATRSPSNTGELFF. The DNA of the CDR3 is TGTGCCACTAGGAGTCCTTCGAACACCGGGGAGCTGTTTTTT.